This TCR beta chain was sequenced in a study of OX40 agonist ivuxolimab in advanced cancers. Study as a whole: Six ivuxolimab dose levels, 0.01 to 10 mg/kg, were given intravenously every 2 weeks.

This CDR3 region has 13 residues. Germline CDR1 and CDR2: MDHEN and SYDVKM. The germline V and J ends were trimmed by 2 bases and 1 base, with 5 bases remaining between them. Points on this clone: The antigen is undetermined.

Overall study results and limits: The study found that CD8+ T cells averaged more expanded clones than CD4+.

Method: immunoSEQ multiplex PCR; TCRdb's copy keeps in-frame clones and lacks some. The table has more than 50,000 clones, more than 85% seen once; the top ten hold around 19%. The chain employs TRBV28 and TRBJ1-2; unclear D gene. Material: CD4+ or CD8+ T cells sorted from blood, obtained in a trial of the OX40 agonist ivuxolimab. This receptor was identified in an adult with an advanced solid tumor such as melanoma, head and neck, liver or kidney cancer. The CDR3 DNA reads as TGTGCCAGCAGTTTAAAAGTTAACTATGGCTACACCTTC. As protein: CASSLKVNYGYTF.